This T cell receptor beta chain stems from a study of cytomegalovirus exposure and HLA in healthy donors. The study, taken as a whole, reports: It was reportedly the case that the classifier diagnosed cytomegalovirus status with high specificity and sensitivity.

PCR was performed using 60 Vbeta and 13 Jbeta primers. The repertoire was sequenced with immunoSEQ multiplex PCR; TCRdb's copy has only in-frame clones and lacks some. The table shows 150,000 to 200,000 clones, with over 75% occurring only once. About this clone itself: The antigen is undetermined.

The receptor comes from a man aged 40-49 years in good health and CMV-seronegative. The sample taken for sequencing was PBMCs.

The chain's CDR3 is CASSRGATHNEQFF. Written as DNA, the CDR3 is TGTGCCAGCAGCCGGGGGGCAACTCACAATGAGCAGTTCTTC. This sequence joins TRBV6-4 and TRBJ2-1, with D maybe TRBD2 (7 bases). CDR1 and CDR2 (germline): MRHNA, SNTAGT. The CDR3 has 14 amino acids. The V gene lost 6 bases and the J gene lost 5 bases, with 14 bases spanning the gap.